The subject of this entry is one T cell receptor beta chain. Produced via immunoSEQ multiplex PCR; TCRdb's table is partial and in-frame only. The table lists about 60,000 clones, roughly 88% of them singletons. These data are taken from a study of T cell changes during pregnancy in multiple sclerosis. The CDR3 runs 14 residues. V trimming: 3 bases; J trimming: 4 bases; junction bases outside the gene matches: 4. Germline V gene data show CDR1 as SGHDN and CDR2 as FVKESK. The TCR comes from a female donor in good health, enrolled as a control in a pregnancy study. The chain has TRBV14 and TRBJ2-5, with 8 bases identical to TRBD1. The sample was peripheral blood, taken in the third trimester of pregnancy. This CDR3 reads CASSHKDRVETQYF. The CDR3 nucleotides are TGTGCCAGCAGCCATAAGGACAGGGTAGAGACCCAGTACTTC.